This passage covers 5 T cell receptor beta chains from one sample sequenced in a study of technical replicates of blood from several donors. Repertoires were generated with immunoSEQ multiplex PCR, while TCRdb's copy carries only in-frame clones and drops some. The data show about 70,000 clones, around nine tenths seen once. Sequenced material: T cells isolated from PBMCs. All receptors come from a human donor in good health.

The chain uses TRBV9 and TRBJ2-3; tentative D call: TRBD2 (6 bases). V lost 0 bases, J lost 5 bases, and 7 bases lay in between. The CDR3 sequence is 13 residues long. Germline CDR1 SGDLS, CDR2 YYNGEE. For the CDR3, the DNA is TGTGCCAGCAGCGTAGCGGGAGTAGATACGCAGTATTTT. Translation gives CASSVAGVDTQYF. The entire variable domain, with the rest obtained from reference TRBV9 and TRBJ2-3, is as follows: DSGVTQTPKHLITATGQRVTLRCSPRSGDLSVYWYQQSLDQGLQFLIQYYNGEERAKGNILERFSAQQFPDLHSELNLSSLELGDSALYFCASSVAGVDTQYFGPGTRLTVL.

The J gene is TRBJ2-1, the V gene TRBV13; no clear D gene. Germline assignment: CDR1 PRHDT and CDR2 FYEKMQ (reference sequence). Trimming stripped 4 bases from V and 5 bases from J, with 6 bases between. The CDR3 extends over 12 amino acids. The CDR3 coding sequence is TGTGCCAGCAGCTCTCTTAACAATGAGCAGTTCTTC. Protein: CASSSLNNEQFF.

This clone appeared a few times. The chain employs TRBV30 and TRBJ1-1; the match to TRBD1 covers 8 bases. This CDR3 is built from 13 residues. The V gene's germline CDR1 is GTSNPN and CDR2 SVGIG (reference sequence). V lost 5 bases to trimming and J lost 4 bases; unmatched junction nucleotides: 6. This CDR3 is CAWDRGPITEAFF. The CDR3 nucleotides are TGTGCCTGGGACAGGGGTCCGATCACTGAAGCTTTCTTT.

The rearrangement joins TRBV4-1 to TRBJ2-5; D possibly corresponds to TRBD2 (5 bases). V was shortened by 4 bases and J by 0 bases, with 12 bases between the two germline ends. Looked up from germline, CDR1 is MGHRA and CDR2 is YSYEKL. The length of the CDR3 is 15 residues. The CDR3 reads CASSLSAGYQETQYF. Written as DNA, the CDR3 is TGCGCCAGCAGCCTCTCCGCGGGCTACCAAGAGACCCAGTACTTC.

This rearrangement joins TRBV11-2 to TRBJ1-1; D is possibly TRBD1 (6 bases). CDR1 and CDR2 from the germline V gene are SGHAT and FQNNGV. The CDR3 is made up of 15 amino acids. V was shortened by 4 bases and J by 2 bases, with 14 bases between the two germline ends. In DNA, the CDR3 is TGTGCCAGCAGCTCCCTTGGGGGCACCAACACTGAAGCTTTCTTT. As protein: CASSSLGGTNTEAFF.